This T cell receptor beta chain originates from a study of T-cell memory formation after mild COVID-19. The CDR3 spans 11 residues. With 7 bases removed from V and 9 bases from J, the gap between germline ends came to 10 bases. Germline V gene lookup returns CDR1 DFQATT and CDR2 SNEGSKA (reference sequence). TCRdb fed the 5' RACE reads into MiXCR, producing one record per CDR3 protein. The sample comprises about 430,000 distinct CDR3 sequences, roughly 18% of which are singletons, and about a fifth rests with the top ten. General study results and limits: Some clones that responded were present in memory (sampled pre-infection), which suggests cross-reactive memory joined. Balance between CD4 and CD8 was seen in clones contracting day 15 to 85, and a CD4+ lean was seen in later expanders. Nothing showed for sure that second-wave clones peaking on day 37 were SARS-CoV-2 specific.

This clonotype was recorded at least ten times. Its matching antigen is unknown. The chain joins TRBV20-1 to TRBJ1-6; no definite D call. The clonotype was recovered from a man younger than 30 who had mild COVID-19 (a few samples of this study predate the infection). Cell type and time point are not known. The sequencing sample was made of PBMCs or a T cell subset sorted from them (not recorded which). The DNA of the CDR3 is TGCAGTGTCAGAGAGGGTTCACCCCTCCACTTT. Its translation is CSVREGSPLHF.